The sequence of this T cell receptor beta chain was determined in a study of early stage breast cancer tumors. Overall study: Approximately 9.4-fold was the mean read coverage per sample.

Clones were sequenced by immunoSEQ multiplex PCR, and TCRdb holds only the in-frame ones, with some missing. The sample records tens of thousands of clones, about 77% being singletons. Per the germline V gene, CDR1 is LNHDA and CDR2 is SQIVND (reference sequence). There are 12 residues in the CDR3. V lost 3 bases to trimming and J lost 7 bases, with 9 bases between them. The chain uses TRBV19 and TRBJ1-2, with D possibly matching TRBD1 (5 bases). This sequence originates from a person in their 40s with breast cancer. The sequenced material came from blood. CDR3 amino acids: CASSMAGAGYTF. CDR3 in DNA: TGTGCCAGTAGTATGGCTGGGGCTGGCTACACCTTC.